This TCR beta chain was profiled in a study of OX40 agonist ivuxolimab in advanced cancers. At the level of the study: Aged 23 to 79 with a mean of about 63 years, they were around 79% male. General study findings and limits: Antigen targets of the expanded peripheral T cells went undetermined. The CD4+ and CD8+ T cells in the blood had expanded clonally by week 6 at 0.1 to 3.0 mg/kg. Some nonresponders likewise displayed low normalized T-cell clonal expansion.

The V and J ends lost 4 bases and 0 bases respectively, with 14 bases between them. This CDR3 comprises 16 residues. The germline V gene has CDR1 SGHDT and CDR2 YYEEEE. As concerns this clone: Its antigen is undetermined.

Some clones are missing from TCRdb's copy, which holds only in-frame ones; the method was immunoSEQ multiplex PCR. The table lists tens of thousands of clones, approximately 90% of them singletons. The TCR sequence derives from an adult with an advanced solid tumor such as melanoma, head and neck, liver or kidney cancer. The chain employs TRBV5-6 and TRBJ2-1; D might be TRBD1 (6 bases). The sample was CD4+ or CD8+ T cells sorted from blood, taken in a trial of the OX40 agonist ivuxolimab. As DNA, the CDR3 is TGTGCCAGCAGCGAAAAACTGACAGGCTCCTACAATGAGCAGTTCTTC. As protein: CASSEKLTGSYNEQFF.